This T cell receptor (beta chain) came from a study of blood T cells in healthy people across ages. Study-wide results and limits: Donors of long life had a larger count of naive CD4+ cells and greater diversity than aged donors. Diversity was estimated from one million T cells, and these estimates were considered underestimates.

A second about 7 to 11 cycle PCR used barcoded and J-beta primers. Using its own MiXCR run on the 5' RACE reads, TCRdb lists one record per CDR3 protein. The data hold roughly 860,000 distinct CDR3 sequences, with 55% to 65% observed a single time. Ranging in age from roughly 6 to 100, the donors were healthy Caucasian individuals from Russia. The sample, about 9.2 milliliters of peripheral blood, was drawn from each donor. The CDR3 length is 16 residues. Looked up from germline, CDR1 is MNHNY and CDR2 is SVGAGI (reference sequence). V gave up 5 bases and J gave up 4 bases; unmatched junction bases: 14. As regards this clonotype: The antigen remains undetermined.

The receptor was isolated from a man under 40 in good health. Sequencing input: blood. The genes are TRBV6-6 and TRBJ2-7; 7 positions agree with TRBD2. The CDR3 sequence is CASSNPAVAGTYEQYF. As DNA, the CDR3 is TGTGCCAGCAGTAACCCGGCAGTAGCGGGCACGTACGAGCAGTACTTC.